This TCR beta chain was observed in a study of CD8+ T cells in alopecia areata. Study information: Treated individuals took tofacitinib by mouth, 5 to 10 mg twice daily. A 6-month off-drug phase came after tofacitinib, which had lasted 6 to 18 months.

Treatment meaning: oral pan-JAK inhibitor, 5-10 mg twice daily. Peripheral blood and lesional scalp punch biopsies were taken from alopecia areata patients. Germline assignment: CDR1 MNHNY and CDR2 SVGAGI (reference sequence). Trimming at V came to 2 bases and at J to 17 bases, leaving 3 bases not matched to a gene. The CDR3 length is 12 residues. RNA extraction was followed by reverse transcription into cDNA, which acted as the sequencing template. Profiling relied on immunoSEQ multiplex PCR, and the TCRdb table lists in-frame clones only, not all of them. Here the sample spans around 19,000 clones, 50% to 60% being singletons.

This chain uses TRBV6-6 with TRBJ1-4; 12 nucleotides match TRBD1. This specimen was skin, taken at week 4, from a patient treated with tofacitinib. The sequence was collected from a human donor with alopecia areata. CDR3 sequence reads: CASSYRDRGRFF. The CDR3 DNA sequence: TGTGCCAGCAGTTACCGGGACAGGGGGCGTTTTTTT.